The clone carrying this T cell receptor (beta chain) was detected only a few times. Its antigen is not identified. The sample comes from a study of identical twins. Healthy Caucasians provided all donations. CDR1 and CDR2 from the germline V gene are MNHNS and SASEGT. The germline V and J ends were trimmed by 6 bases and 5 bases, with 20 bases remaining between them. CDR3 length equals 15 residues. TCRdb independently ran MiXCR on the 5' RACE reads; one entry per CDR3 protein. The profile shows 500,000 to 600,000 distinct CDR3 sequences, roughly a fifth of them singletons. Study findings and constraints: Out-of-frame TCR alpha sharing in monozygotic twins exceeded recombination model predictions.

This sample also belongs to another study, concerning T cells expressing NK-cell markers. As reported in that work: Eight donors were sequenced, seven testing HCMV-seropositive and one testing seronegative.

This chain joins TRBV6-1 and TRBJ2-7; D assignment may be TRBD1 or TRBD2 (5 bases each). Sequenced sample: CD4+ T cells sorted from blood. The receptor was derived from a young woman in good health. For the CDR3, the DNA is TGTGCCAGCAGCCACGGTAGAGGGGCGCTCAACGAGCAGTACTTC. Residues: CASSHGRGALNEQYF.